This T cell receptor beta chain was identified during a study of shared clonotypes between healthy human individuals. Study-wide background: Donors, aged 18 to 49, were a couple of women and a few men. General study points: Non-shared clonotypes had lower generation probabilities than those shared by all four donors.

Sequencing used immunoSEQ multiplex PCR; TCRdb keeps in-frame clones, though not all of them. The sample consists of 400,000 to 600,000 clones, 95% to 97% of them appearing once. This CDR3 is 16 amino acids long. In the case of this clone: Its antigen is as yet unknown.

The V gene is TRBV21-1, the J gene TRBJ2-7; the table's TRBD2 call for D was not verified on the DNA. TRBV21-1 counts as a pseudogene. What was sequenced was naive CD4+ T cells sorted from blood. Subset here: CD45RA+ positively selected. The TCR sequence derives from a woman in her twenties or thirties in good health. The CDR3 DNA reads TGTGCCAGCAGTAAGATAACCGGGACTTTCACCTACGAGCAGTACTTC. Protein sequence: CASSKITGTFTYEQYF.